This passage covers 21 T cell receptor beta chains from one sample sequenced in a study of low-dose radiotherapy and immunotherapy resistance in tumors. The time point here: after trial treatment. Described treatment: LDRT plus nivolumab, ipilimumab, low-dose cyclophosphamide and aspirin (RACIN trial). Primers targeting TRAV and TRBV primed first-strand cDNA, covering alpha and beta chains. TCRs were amplified for 15 to 25 PCR cycles with a constant-region primer and V-primer adapter. One entry per CDR3 protein results from TCRdb running MiXCR on the reads. The repertoire holds around 100,000 distinct CDR3 sequences, with under 25% as singletons. This material consisted of PBMCs, taken after low-dose radiotherapy plus immunotherapy. These receptors were taken from a female donor with ovarian cancer.

The sample holds many counts of this clonotype. V is TRBV7-2 and J is TRBJ2-5; TRBD1 aligns across 7 bases. Germline lookup yields CDR1 SGHTA and CDR2 FQGNSA. The CDR3 is 16 amino acids. The V segment lost 1 base and the J segment 0 bases; nucleotides outside the gene matches: 5. The CDR3 bases are TGTGCCAGCAGCTTAGTGACAGGGCTGTACCAAGAGACCCAGTACTTC. Residues: CASSLVTGLYQETQYF.

This clonotype has a count of ten or more. The V call is TRBV6-2 or TRBV6-3, the J call TRBJ2-1; 11 nucleotides align to TRBD2. This CDR3 contains 18 residues. V lost 7 bases to trimming and J lost 3 bases; unmatched junction nucleotides: 14. Germline CDR1 MNHEY, CDR2 SVGEGT. The CDR3, as DNA: TGTGCCAGCACCTACGCCGACATGGGACTAGCGGTCTACAATGAGCAGTTCTTC. It translates to CASTYADMGLAVYNEQFF.

There are many counts of this clonotype. The rearrangement uses TRBV7-2 and TRBJ1-1, with D uncertain. V was pared by 3 bases and J by 3 bases, with 8 bases between. This CDR3 has 13 amino acids. Germline loops: CDR1 SGHTA, CDR2 FQGNSA. DNA of the CDR3: TGTGCCAGCAGCTTGGAAAGGGACACTGAAGCTTTCTTT. This codes for CASSLERDTEAFF.

The V gene is TRBV18, the J gene TRBJ1-1; TRBD1 matches at 8 bases. The CDR3 is 15 amino acids. Germline V gene lookup returns CDR1 KGHSH and CDR2 LQKENI. J gave up 5 bases and V 1 base, and 6 bases lay outside the gene matches. The DNA for the CDR3 is TGTGCCAGCTCACCACGAGCAGGGGGCCTGACTGAAGCTTTCTTT. It encodes CASSPRAGGLTEAFF.

This clonotype was seen repeatedly, ten times or more. The V gene is TRBV6-2 or TRBV6-3, the J gene TRBJ1-5, with D maybe TRBD1 (6 bases). V gave up 5 bases and J gave up 2 bases, with 16 bases separating them. CDR1 is MNHEY and CDR2 is SVGEGT in the germline V gene. This CDR3 has 16 residues. The CDR3 reads CASSDMGGMGNQPQHF. CDR3 DNA sequence: TGTGCCAGCAGTGACATGGGGGGCATGGGCAATCAGCCCCAGCATTTT.

In the case of this clonotype: A far larger clone is off by one base, so a read error is likely. V is TRBV4-2 and J is TRBJ2-7; 11 bases align to TRBD2. The V and J ends lost 2 bases and 7 bases, in that order; junction bases with no gene match: 10. The CDR3 consists of 16 residues. Germline assignment: CDR1 LGHNA and CDR2 YNFKEQ. In DNA, the CDR3 is TGTGCCAGCAGCCAACGGACTAGCGGGTCCTACAATGAGCAGTACTTC. The encoded protein is CASSQRTSGSYNEQYF.

There are many counts of this clonotype. This chain connects TRBV7-2 to TRBJ1-1, with D maybe TRBD1 (6 bases). The CDR3 sequence is 14 residues long. Germline V lookup: CDR1 SGHTA, CDR2 FQGNSA. Trimming took off 1 base at V and 7 bases at J, with 13 bases between the two ends. This CDR3 is CASSLVAGDLEAFF. Written as DNA, the CDR3 is TGTGCCAGCAGCTTAGTTGCAGGGGACCTTGAAGCTTTCTTT.

This clonotype came up many times. One end of the junction fails to match germline, which may point to a read error. The chain links TRBV5-5 to TRBJ2-7; 7 nucleotides match TRBD1. The length of the CDR3 is 18 residues. Germline CDR1 reads SGHKS; CDR2 reads YYEKEE (reference sequence). CDR3 DNA sequence: TGCGCCAGCAGCTTGTCATCGGGGTACCGGGACAGCTCCTACGAGCAGTACTTC. Translating gives CASSLSSGYRDSSYEQYF.

Many counts were recorded for this clonotype. The chain couples TRBV11-3 to TRBJ2-5; no definite D call. V lost 0 bases and J lost 4, with 9 bases in between. The CDR3 length is 14 residues. Germline loops: CDR1 SGHNT, CDR2 YENEEA. In DNA, the CDR3 is TGTGCCAGCAGCTTAGATCCTGCGCGAGAGACCCAGTACTTC. Translating it yields CASSLDPARETQYF.

This clonotype was picked up many times. The chain has TRBV6-1 and TRBJ2-3; the match to TRBD2 covers 10 bases. Per germline, CDR1 MNHNS and CDR2 SASEGT. This CDR3 has 15 residues. V was clipped by 5 bases and J by 6 bases; unmatched bases: 8. CDR3 amino acids: CASSRPSGGFDTQYF. CDR3 sequence (DNA): TGTGCCAGCAGTCGTCCTAGCGGGGGCTTCGATACGCAGTATTTT.

This clonotype was found many times. The CDR3: CASSSRTGIYEQYF. The DNA of the CDR3 is TGTGCCAGCAGTTCCCGGACAGGGATCTACGAGCAGTACTTC. This chain uses TRBV6-2 or TRBV6-3 with TRBJ2-7, with 8 bases aligning to TRBD1. Germline values: CDR1 MNHEY, CDR2 SVGEGT. V dropped 4 bases and J dropped 3; count of bases not matched to a gene: 5. The CDR3 contains 14 residues.

This clonotype has a count of ten or more. The V call is TRBV28, the J call TRBJ2-7, with D hard to call. Between the trimmed V and J ends, which lost 7 bases and 2 bases, there was a span of 15 bases. Per germline, CDR1 MDHEN and CDR2 SYDVKM. The CDR3 contains 14 residues. CDR3 loop: CASNKGYSPYEQYF. For the CDR3, the DNA is TGTGCCAGCAACAAAGGGTATAGTCCCTACGAGCAGTACTTC.

This clonotype was observed many times. As DNA, the CDR3 is TGTGCCAGCAGTTTGGGGGGACTAGCGGGAGTTAACGAGCAGTTCTTC. Its translation is CASSLGGLAGVNEQFF. V and J are TRBV28 and TRBJ2-1, with 14 positions matching TRBD2. CDR3 length equals 16 residues. In germline, CDR1 is MDHEN, CDR2 SYDVKM. V was clipped by 3 bases and J by 10 bases; unmatched bases: 8.

This clonotype was seen at least ten times. This sequence joins TRBV6-6 and TRBJ2-3, with TRBD1 as a possible D gene (5 bases). The ends were cut back, 6 bases at V and 0 bases at J, with 13 bases in the middle. From germline, CDR1 is MNHNY and CDR2 SVGAGI (reference sequence). This CDR3 region has 15 residues. DNA of the CDR3: TGTGCCAGCAGCCCATTGGGGCAGAGCACAGATACGCAGTATTTT. Translation gives CASSPLGQSTDTQYF.

This clonotype was found many times. V and J are TRBV28 and TRBJ1-2; D might be TRBD1 (5 bases). In germline, CDR1 is MDHEN, CDR2 SYDVKM. Trimming stripped 6 bases from V and 7 bases from J, with 18 bases between. The CDR3 has 14 residues. CDR3 sequence (DNA): TGTGCCAGCAGGAAGACAGCGAGCCCTGGTGGCTACACCTTC. It translates to CASRKTASPGGYTF.

This clonotype was observed many times. The chain couples TRBV14 to TRBJ1-2; 10 nucleotides match TRBD1. Trimming at V came to 4 bases and at J to 2 bases, leaving 4 bases not matched to a gene. From germline, CDR1 is SGHDN and CDR2 FVKESK. The CDR3 runs 15 residues. The CDR3 sequence is CASSLTGGWNYGYTF. The CDR3 bases are TGTGCCAGCAGCCTGACAGGGGGCTGGAACTATGGCTACACCTTC.

This clonotype has a handful of counts. CDR3 loop: CASSQDTTSGYNEQFF. The CDR3 nucleotides read TGCGCCAGCAGCCAAGATACGACTAGCGGCTACAATGAGCAGTTCTTC. This chain connects TRBV4-3 to TRBJ2-1; 9 nucleotides agree with TRBD2. Unmatched junction bases numbered 3, after V lost 0 bases and J lost 3 bases. CDR3 length: 16 amino acids. Germline CDR1 is LGHNA and CDR2 is YSLEER.

This clonotype has just a few counts. The gene calls are TRBV2 and TRBJ1-2; 8 positions agree with TRBD1. The CDR3 loop spans 16 amino acids. The germline CDR1 and CDR2 sequences are SNHLY and FYNNEI. Trimming removed 0 bases from V and 8 bases from J; junction bases left unmatched: 11. In DNA, the CDR3 is TGTGCCAGCAGTGAAGCTGTGGCAGGGGGCTGGGTCGGCTACACCTTC. This codes for CASSEAVAGGWVGYTF.

CDR3 protein: CATSGTGGRGYTF. CDR3 coding DNA: TGTGCCACCAGCGGGACAGGGGGTCGTGGCTACACCTTC. The rearrangement uses TRBV24-1 and TRBJ1-2; 11 nucleotides line up with TRBD1. CDR3 length equals 13 residues. Germline V lookup: CDR1 KGHDR, CDR2 SFDVKD. V lost 7 bases, J lost 7 bases, and 4 bases stayed unmatched.

The rearrangement uses TRBV10-3 and TRBJ2-3; 8 nucleotides align to TRBD1. The ends lost 5 bases at V and 2 bases at J; junction bases unmatched: 6. CDR3 size: 15 residues. CDR1 and CDR2 (germline): ENHRY, SYGVKD. This CDR3 reads CAISSDRATTDTQYF. CDR3 in DNA: TGTGCCATCAGTTCGGACAGGGCAACCACAGATACGCAGTATTTT.

This clonotype showed up just once. The chain carries TRBV2 and TRBJ2-6; D is uncertain. This CDR3 has 15 amino acids. V lost 3 bases, J lost 2 bases, and 8 bases lay in between. Germline V gene data show CDR1 as SNHLY and CDR2 as FYNNEI. The CDR3 protein is CASSEAWPGANVLTF. The CDR3 DNA follows: TGTGCCAGCAGTGAGGCTTGGCCTGGGGCCAACGTCCTGACTTTC.